This is a list of T cell receptor beta chains from one sample in a study of cytomegalovirus exposure and HLA in healthy donors. Only in-frame clones appear in the TCRdb table, and some are missing; sequencing was by immunoSEQ multiplex PCR. The sample has 90,000 to 110,000 clones, about 81% seen once. The sample comprised PBMCs. These receptors were taken from a man aged 25-45 years in good health and CMV-seronegative. Each CDR3 is given with its conserved first and last residue. Fields, in order: J gene, D gene, V gene, clone size, CDR3 DNA, CDR3 protein. A D gene is named only where the DNA matches it firmly. Clone size is shown for a subset of rows, as once, few, many or a class of expanded clone.

>TRBJ2-1|TRBD2|TRBV7-3|-
TGTGCCAGCAGCCGTTCTAGCGGGGGGGACAATGAGCAGTTCTTC
CASSRSSGGDNEQFF
>TRBJ2-1|TRBD2|TRBV28|-
TGTGCCAGCAGTTTATTGGGCGGGAGCAACAATGAGCAGTTCTTC
CASSLLGGSNNEQFF
>TRBJ2-5|-|TRBV5-1|-
TGCGCCAGCAGCTTGGCCAGGAGGGCCCAAGAGACCCAGTACTTC
CASSLARRAQETQYF
>TRBJ2-7|TRBD2|TRBV27|-
TGTGCCAGCCGCCGTTTGCCTAGCGGGAGCCCCTACGAGCAGTACTTC
CASRRLPSGSPYEQYF
>TRBJ2-2|TRBD2|TRBV27|-
TGTGCCAGCAGTTTGCAGGTGGCTGGCGGGAGGGCCATCACCGGGGAGCTGTTTTTT
CASSLQVAGGRAITGELFF
>TRBJ2-2|TRBD2|TRBV29-1|-
TGCAGCGGGAGCGGGACGGGGACCGGGGAGCTGTTTTTT
CSGSGTGTGELFF
>TRBJ1-2|-|TRBV7-2|-
TGTGCCAGCAGCTCTCAGGGGCCCTATGGCTACACCTTC
CASSSQGPYGYTF
>TRBJ2-7|TRBD2|TRBV5-6|-
TGTGCCAGCACCCCCGGACTAGCGGGGATCTACGAGCAGTACTTC
CASTPGLAGIYEQYF
>TRBJ2-1|-|TRBV11-2|-
TGTGCCAGCAGCCCAATCTCGTTGGGAGCTGACATCTACAATGAGCAGTTCTTC
CASSPISLGADIYNEQFF
>TRBJ2-5|-|TRBV7-2|-
TGTGCCAGCAGCCCCCCAGGACTGGGAGGAGAAGAGACCCAGTACTTC
CASSPPGLGGEETQYF
>TRBJ1-6|-|TRBV2|-
TGTGCCAGCGGGGCCCCGGACAGCTCTTATAATTCACCCCTCCACTTT
CASGAPDSSYNSPLHF
>TRBJ2-2|TRBD2|TRBV5-1|few
TGCGCCAGCAGCTTGGATCCAGCGGGGGGGCCCACCGGGGAGCTGTTTTTT
CASSLDPAGGPTGELFF
>TRBJ1-5|TRBD1|TRBV19|-
TGTGCCAGTAGCCGAATTACAGGGGGCCGGGGCAATCAGCCCCAGCATTTT
CASSRITGGRGNQPQHF
>TRBJ2-3|-|TRBV4-3|-
TGCGCCAGCAGCCAAGACAGGATTTCGCGACTAAGCACAGATACGCAGTATTTT
CASSQDRISRLSTDTQYF
>TRBJ1-4|-|TRBV5-1|few
TGCGCCAGCAGCTTGTTGGGAGGGGATGAAAAACTGTTTTTT
CASSLLGGDEKLFF
>TRBJ2-1|TRBD2|TRBV9|-
TGTGCCAGCGGAACTAGCGGGAGGTACAATGAGCAGTTCTTC
CASGTSGRYNEQFF
>TRBJ2-7|-|TRBV30|once
TGTGCCTGGAGTGATCGCGGCTACGAGCAGTACTTC
CAWSDRGYEQYF
>TRBJ1-6|-|TRBV27|-
TGTGCCAGCACCCGACAGCCCAATTCACCCCTCCACTTT
CASTRQPNSPLHF
>TRBJ2-7|-|TRBV7-2|-
TGTGCCAGCAGCTTCGCCTACGAGCAGTACTTC
CASSFAYEQYF
>TRBJ1-2|-|TRBV28|-
TGTGCCAGCAGTTTTACAGGGACATGGAGTGGCTACACCTTC
CASSFTGTWSGYTF
>TRBJ2-3|TRBD2|TRBV18|-
TGTGCCAGCTCACTCGGACTAGCGGGAGGAGTTTTAGGAGATACGCAGTATTTT
CASSLGLAGGVLGDTQYF
>TRBJ2-3|TRBD2|TRBV5-4|once
TGTGCCAGCAGCGGGGGTGTTAGCGGGAGGGAAGGAAAAGATACGCAGTATTTT
CASSGGVSGREGKDTQYF
>TRBJ2-7|TRBD2|TRBV27|-
TGTGCCAGCAGCCTGAGGGACGGGAGGACCTACGAGCAGTACTTC
CASSLRDGRTYEQYF
>TRBJ2-1|TRBD2|TRBV9|-
TGTGCCAGCAGCGTCGGGACTAGCGGGAGTGATGAGCAGTTCTTC
CASSVGTSGSDEQFF
>TRBJ2-7|-|TRBV15|-
TGTGCCACCAGCAGAGGAGGACAATCCTCCTACGAGCAGTACTTC
CATSRGGQSSYEQYF
>TRBJ2-1|TRBD2|TRBV9|-
TGTGCCAGCAGCATCTGGCAAAGCGGGAGCGCGAATGAGCAGTTCTTC
CASSIWQSGSANEQFF
>TRBJ2-1|-|TRBV6-1|-
TGTGCCAGCAGTGAAGCGGAAAGGGGCTCCTACAATGAGCAGTTCTTC
CASSEAERGSYNEQFF
>TRBJ2-7|TRBD2|TRBV11-1|once
TGTGCCAGCAGCTTAGGGTCCCTAGCGGGAGGCCTCTCCTACGAGCAGTACTTC
CASSLGSLAGGLSYEQYF
>TRBJ1-4|TRBD1|TRBV5-8|-
TGTGCCAGCAGCTTCAGGACAGGGGGCGGTGAAAAACTGTTTTTT
CASSFRTGGGEKLFF
>TRBJ2-7|TRBD1|TRBV6-5|-
TGTGCCAGCAGCCCCACCGGGACAGCTGGGGACGAGCAGTACTTC
CASSPTGTAGDEQYF
>TRBJ2-7|-|TRBV29-1|-
TGCAGCGTTTTATCAGTAACCTACGAGCAGTACTTC
CSVLSVTYEQYF
>TRBJ1-2|-|TRBV19|-
TGTGCCAGTAGCAGCACAGTCACGGCTTATGGCTACACCTTC
CASSSTVTAYGYTF
>TRBJ2-7|TRBD1|TRBV7-2|-
TGTGCCAGCAGCTTAGTATGGGCGGGACAGGGCTCCTACGAGCAGTACTTC
CASSLVWAGQGSYEQYF
>TRBJ1-6|-|TRBV4-1|-
TGCGCCAGCAGCCAAGATTGGGCACGGAATAATTCACCCCTCCACTTT
CASSQDWARNNSPLHF
>TRBJ2-3|-|TRBV5-4|-
TGTGCCAGCAGCCTCGGGGGCAGGGGGACAGATACGCAGTATTTT
CASSLGGRGTDTQYF